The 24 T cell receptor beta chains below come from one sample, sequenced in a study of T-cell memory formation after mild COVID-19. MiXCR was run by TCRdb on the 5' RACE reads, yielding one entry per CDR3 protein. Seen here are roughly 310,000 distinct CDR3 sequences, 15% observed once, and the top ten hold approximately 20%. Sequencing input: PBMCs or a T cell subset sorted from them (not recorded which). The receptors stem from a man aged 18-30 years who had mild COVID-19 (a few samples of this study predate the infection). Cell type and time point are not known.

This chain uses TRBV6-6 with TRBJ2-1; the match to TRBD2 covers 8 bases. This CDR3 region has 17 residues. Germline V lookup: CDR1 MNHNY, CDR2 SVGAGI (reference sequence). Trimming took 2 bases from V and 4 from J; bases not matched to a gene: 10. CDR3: CASSYPANSGVYNEQFF. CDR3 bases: TGTGCCAGCAGTTACCCCGCCAATAGCGGGGTATACAATGAGCAGTTCTTC.

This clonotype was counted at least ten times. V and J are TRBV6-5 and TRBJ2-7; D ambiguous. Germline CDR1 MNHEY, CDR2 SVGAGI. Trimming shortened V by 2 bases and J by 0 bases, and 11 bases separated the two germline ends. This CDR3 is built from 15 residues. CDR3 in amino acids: CASSYPRAASYEQYF. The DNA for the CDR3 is TGTGCCAGCAGTTACCCCCGCGCAGCCTCCTACGAGCAGTACTTC.

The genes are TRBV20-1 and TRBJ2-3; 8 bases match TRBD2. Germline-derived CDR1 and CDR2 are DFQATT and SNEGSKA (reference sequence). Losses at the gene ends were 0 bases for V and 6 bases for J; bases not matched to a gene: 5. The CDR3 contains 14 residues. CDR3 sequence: CSAREWVAGDTQYF. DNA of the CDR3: TGCAGTGCTAGAGAGTGGGTAGCGGGGGATACGCAGTATTTT.

CDR3 in DNA: TGTGCCAGCAGTGAAAGGGGCGCTAATGAAAAACTGTTTTTT. It translates to CASSERGANEKLFF. The chain uses TRBV2 and TRBJ1-4, with D possibly TRBD1 on 5 matching bases. This CDR3 is 14 amino acids long. CDR1 is SNHLY, CDR2 FYNNEI, per germline. Between the trimmed V and J ends, which lost 2 bases and 3 bases, there was a span of 7 bases.

The DNA for the CDR3 is TGTGCCACCAGTGACCCGTTTGGGGGCACAGATACGCAGTATTTT. Residues: CATSDPFGGTDTQYF. The rearrangement joins TRBV24-1 to TRBJ2-3; D is unresolved. The CDR3 length is 15 residues. Germline CDR1 is KGHDR and CDR2 is SFDVKD. V was shortened by 4 bases and J by 1 base, with 11 bases between the two germline ends.

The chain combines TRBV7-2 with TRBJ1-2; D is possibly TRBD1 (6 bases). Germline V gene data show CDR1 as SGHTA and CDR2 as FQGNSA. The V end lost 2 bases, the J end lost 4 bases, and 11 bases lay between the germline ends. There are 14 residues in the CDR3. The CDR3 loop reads CASSLTGILYGYTF. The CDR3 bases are TGTGCCAGCAGCTTAACAGGGATCCTCTATGGCTACACCTTC.

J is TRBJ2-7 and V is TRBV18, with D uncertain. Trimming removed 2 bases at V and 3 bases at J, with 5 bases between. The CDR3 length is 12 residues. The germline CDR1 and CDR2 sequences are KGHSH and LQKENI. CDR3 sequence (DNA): TGTGCCAGCTCACCAGCCGGCTACGAGCAGTACTTC. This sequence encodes CASSPAGYEQYF.

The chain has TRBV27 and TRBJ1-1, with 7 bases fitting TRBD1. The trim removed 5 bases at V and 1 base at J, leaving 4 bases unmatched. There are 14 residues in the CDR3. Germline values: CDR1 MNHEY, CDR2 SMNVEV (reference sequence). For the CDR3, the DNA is TGTGCCAGCAGTGTGCAGGGGGAGAACACTGAAGCTTTCTTT. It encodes CASSVQGENTEAFF.

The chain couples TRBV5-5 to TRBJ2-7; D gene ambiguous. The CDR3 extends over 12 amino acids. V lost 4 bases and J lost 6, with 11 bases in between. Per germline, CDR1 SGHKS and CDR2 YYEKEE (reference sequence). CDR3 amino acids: CASSHLGGEQYV. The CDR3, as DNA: TGTGCCAGCAGCCACTTGGGTGGCGAGCAGTACGTC.

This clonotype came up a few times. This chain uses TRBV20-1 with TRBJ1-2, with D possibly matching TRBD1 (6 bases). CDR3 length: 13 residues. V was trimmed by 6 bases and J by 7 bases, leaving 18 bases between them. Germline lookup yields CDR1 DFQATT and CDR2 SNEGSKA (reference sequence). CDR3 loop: CSAPPGGRVGYTF. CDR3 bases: TGCAGTGCCCCCCCCGGGGGGCGCGTTGGCTACACCTTC.

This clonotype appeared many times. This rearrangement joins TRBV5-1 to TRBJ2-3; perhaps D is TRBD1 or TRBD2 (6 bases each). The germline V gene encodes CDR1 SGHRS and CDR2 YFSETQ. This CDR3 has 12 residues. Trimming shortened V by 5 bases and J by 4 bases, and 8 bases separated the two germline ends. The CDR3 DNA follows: TGCGCCAGCAGGAGGGGGGCAGATACGCAGTATTTT. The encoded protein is CASRRGADTQYF.

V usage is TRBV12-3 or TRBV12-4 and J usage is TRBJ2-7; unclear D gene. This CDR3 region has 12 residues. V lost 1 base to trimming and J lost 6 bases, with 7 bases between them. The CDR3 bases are TGTGCCAGCAGTTTAGTCCCCCCCGAGCAGTACTTC. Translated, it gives CASSLVPPEQYF.

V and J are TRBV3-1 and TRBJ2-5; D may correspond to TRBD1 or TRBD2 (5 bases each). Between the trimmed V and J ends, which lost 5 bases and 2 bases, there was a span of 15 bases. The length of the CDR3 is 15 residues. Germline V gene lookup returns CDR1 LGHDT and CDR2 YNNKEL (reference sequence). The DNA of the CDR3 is TGTGCCAGCAGCTTCCCCGGGACCGATCAAGAGACCCAGTACTTC. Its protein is CASSFPGTDQETQYF.

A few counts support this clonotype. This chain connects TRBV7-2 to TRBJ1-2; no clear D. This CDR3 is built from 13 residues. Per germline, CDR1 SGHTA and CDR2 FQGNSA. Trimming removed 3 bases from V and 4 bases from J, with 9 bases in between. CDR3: CASSFAQLYGYTF. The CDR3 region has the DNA TGTGCCAGCAGCTTCGCTCAACTCTATGGCTACACCTTC. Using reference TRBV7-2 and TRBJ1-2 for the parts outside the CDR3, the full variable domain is GAGVSQSPSNKVTEKGKDVELRCDPISGHTALYWYRQSLGQGLEFLIYFQGNSAPDKSGLPSDRFSAERTGGSVSTLTIQRTQQEDSAVYLCASSFAQLYGYTFGSGTRLTVV.

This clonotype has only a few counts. CDR3 bases: TGTGCCAGCAGTTGGGGTCTCGAGCAGTACTTC. It is translated as CASSWGLEQYF. The chain links TRBV6-2 or TRBV6-3 to TRBJ2-7; D not certain. From germline, CDR1 is MNHEY and CDR2 SVGEGT. This CDR3 comprises 11 residues. V was clipped by 4 bases and J by 6 bases, with 7 bases between them.

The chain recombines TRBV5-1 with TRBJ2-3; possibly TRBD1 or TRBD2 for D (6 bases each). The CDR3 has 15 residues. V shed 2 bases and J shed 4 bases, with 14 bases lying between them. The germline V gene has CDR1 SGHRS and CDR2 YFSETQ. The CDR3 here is CASSFSGASPDTQYF. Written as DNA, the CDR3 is TGCGCCAGCAGCTTCTCGGGGGCGTCCCCAGATACGCAGTATTTT.

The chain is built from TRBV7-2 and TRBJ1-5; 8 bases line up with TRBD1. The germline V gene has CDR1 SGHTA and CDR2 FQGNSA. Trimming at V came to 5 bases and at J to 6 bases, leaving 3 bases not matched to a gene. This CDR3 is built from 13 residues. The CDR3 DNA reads TGTGCCAGCAGCGCAGGACAGGGTCAGCCCCAGCATTTT. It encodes CASSAGQGQPQHF.

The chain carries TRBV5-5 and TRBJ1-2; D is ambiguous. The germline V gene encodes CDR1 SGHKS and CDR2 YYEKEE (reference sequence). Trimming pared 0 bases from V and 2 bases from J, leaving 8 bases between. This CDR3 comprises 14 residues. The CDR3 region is CASSLERANYGYTF. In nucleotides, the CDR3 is TGTGCCAGCAGCTTGGAACGGGCAAACTATGGCTACACCTTC.

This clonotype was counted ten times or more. Written as DNA, the CDR3 is TGTGCCAGCAGCTTTCGGCGGGGGCATGAGCAGTTCTTC. Amino acid sequence: CASSFRRGHEQFF. This chain connects TRBV7-9 to TRBJ2-1; the D gene is possibly TRBD2 (7 bases). The V and J ends lost 3 bases and 8 bases respectively, with 11 bases between them. Germline CDR1 is SEHNR and CDR2 is FQNEAQ (reference sequence). The CDR3 is 13 amino acids. The full variable domain, its missing parts supplied by reference TRBV7-9 and TRBJ2-1, is DTGVSQNPRHKITKRGQNVTFRCDPISEHNRLYWYRQTLGQGPEFLTYFQNEAQLEKSRLLSDRFSAERPKGSFSTLEIQRTEQGDSAMYLCASSFRRGHEQFFGPGTRLTVL.

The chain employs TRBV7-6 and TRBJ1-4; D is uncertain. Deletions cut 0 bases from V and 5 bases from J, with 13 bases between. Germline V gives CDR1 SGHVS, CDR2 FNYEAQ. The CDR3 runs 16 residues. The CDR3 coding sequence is TGTGCCAGCAGCTTAGCGCTGGCCAAAAGAAATGAAAAACTGTTTTTT. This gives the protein CASSLALAKRNEKLFF.

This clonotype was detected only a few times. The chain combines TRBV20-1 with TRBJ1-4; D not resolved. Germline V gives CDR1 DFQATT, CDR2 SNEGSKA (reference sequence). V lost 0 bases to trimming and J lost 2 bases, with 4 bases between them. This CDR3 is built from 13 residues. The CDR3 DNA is TGCAGTGCTAGAGAATGGACTAATGAAAAACTGTTTTTT. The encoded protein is CSAREWTNEKLFF.

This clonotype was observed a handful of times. CDR3: CASSFGQGEETQYF. The CDR3 DNA reads TGTGCCAGCAGCTTTGGCCAGGGCGAGGAGACCCAGTACTTC. The chain uses TRBV5-6 and TRBJ2-5; TRBD1 might be the D (5 bases). CDR1 is SGHDT and CDR2 is YYEEEE in the germline V gene. V gave up 2 bases and J gave up 5 bases, with 13 bases separating them. This CDR3 is 14 amino acids long.

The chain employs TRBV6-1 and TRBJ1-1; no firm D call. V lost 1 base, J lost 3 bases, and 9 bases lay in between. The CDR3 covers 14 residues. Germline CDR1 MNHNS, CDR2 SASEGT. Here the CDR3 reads CASSEDSGHTEAFF. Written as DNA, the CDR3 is TGTGCCAGCAGTGAAGATTCTGGGCACACTGAAGCTTTCTTT.

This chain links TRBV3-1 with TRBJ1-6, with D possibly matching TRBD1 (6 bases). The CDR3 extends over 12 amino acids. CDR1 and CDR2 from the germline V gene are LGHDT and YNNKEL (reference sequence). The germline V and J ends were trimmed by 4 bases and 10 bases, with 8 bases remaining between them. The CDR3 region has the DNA TGTGCCAGCAGCCCAGGGGTCTCACCCCTCCACTTT. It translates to CASSPGVSPLHF. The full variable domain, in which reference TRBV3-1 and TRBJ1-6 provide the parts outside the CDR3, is DTAVSQTPKYLVTQMGNDKSIKCEQNLGHDTMYWYKQDSKKFLKIMFSYNNKELIINETVPNRFSPKSPDKAHLNLHINSLELGDSAVYFCASSPGVSPLHFGNGTRLTVT.